This T cell receptor (beta chain) was captured by sequencing in a study of blood T cell repertoires in COVID-19 (dated by TCRdb to between 2020 and 2021). Some background on the complete study: Samples covering the acute and convalescent phases of COVID-19 were provided by collaborators in the United States, Italy and Spain. Subjects who had been exposed to COVID-19, were actively infected with it, or had recovered from it provided the deeply sampled blood TCRbeta repertoires that made up the dataset. The samples were drawn from the first 160 participants of the ongoing ImmuneRACE study and from about 1,200 subjects provided by 6 global collaborators. Sample metadata almost always included a de-identified subject ID, COVID-19 status, age in years and sex. The material from the prospective study consisted of cDNA or gDNA derived from T cells, B-cell-depleted T cells, or PBMCs. The repertoires were made available in a free public database intended to serve as a resource for research on the immune response to SARS-CoV-2. HLA class I and class II types, where available, came from metadata supplied by the sample provider rather than from assay-based typing. Overall study outcomes, separate from this receptor: Clinical and demographic metadata were provided uncurated, with the amount varying by source and participant.

A second Seattle source provided samples from volunteer blood donors who had recovered from COVID-19. Collaborating institutions collected whole blood in K2EDTA tubes following their own protocols. For TCRbeta analysis, collaborators shipped samples as frozen whole blood, isolated PBMCs, or DNA extracted from either of those sample types. TCRbeta CDR3 regions were amplified from genomic DNA by means of the immunoSEQ Assay, a bias-controlled multiplex PCR. Regarding the original processing steps: The number of nucleated cells in each sample was estimated from the amplification of reference gene primers within the assay. To quantify the absolute abundance of each unique TCRbeta CDR3 rearrangement, sequence reads were collapsed and filtered. For each sample, productive Simpson clonality was calculated as the square root of Simpson's diversity index across productive rearrangements. Held by TCRdb, this immuneACCESS table contains in-frame sequences only and omits some clones. Under half of the omission traces to an unresolved V gene where checked; the cause of the rest is unknown. The V and J calls and clone size were taken over from that table, and D and trimming were inferred from the DNA. The sample table holds 150,000 to 200,000 clones, of which around 88% were seen once. Approximately 19% of the sample goes to the ten largest clones.

About this clone: Its binding antigen is unknown. No base quality values were provided; no much bigger clone lies one nucleotide off.

The germline V gene specifies ENHRY as CDR1 and SYGVKD as CDR2. Trimmed from V: 10 bases; trimmed from J: 7 bases; junction bases lacking a gene match: 12. Its CDR3 holds 14 amino acids, cysteine through phenylalanine. Only the CDR3 DNA is retained, 42 bases long and in frame from the first base. The rearranged segments are TRBV10-3 and TRBJ2-7; TRBD2 fits 11 bases in the junction. The sequenced sample was peripheral blood. The source of this sequence is a woman in her sixties or seventies who had recovered from COVID-19. The nucleotide sequence is TGTGCCACCCACGGGACTAGCGGTCCCGGGGAGCAGTACTTC. The translation is CATHGTSGPGEQYF.